The rows below give T cell receptor beta chains drawn from one sample of a study of shared clonotypes between healthy human individuals. Sequenced by immunoSEQ multiplex PCR; TCRdb stores in-frame clones only, minus some. This table holds about 1,500,000 clones, 95% to 97% found once. Sequencing input: naive CD4+ T cells sorted from blood. The receptors derive from a young man in good health. CDR3s include the opening cysteine and the closing phenylalanine or tryptophan. The order of the fields is CDR3 protein, CDR3 DNA, V gene, clone size, D gene, J gene. D genes are given only for firm matches. Some rows mark clone size as missing; the rest say once, few, many or name a class of expanded clone.

CASSFVGTSANNEQFF,TGTGCCAGCAGCTTCGTCGGGACTAGCGCGAACAATGAGCAGTTCTTC,TRBV7-2,NA,TRBD2,TRBJ2-1
CASSEVGHEQYF,TGTGCCAGCAGTGAAGTAGGACACGAGCAGTACTTC,TRBV6-1,NA,NA,TRBJ2-7
CSANTDNEQFF,TGCAGTGCCAATACAGACAATGAGCAGTTCTTC,TRBV20-1,NA,NA,TRBJ2-1
CASSEGRMNTEAFF,TGCGCCAGCAGTGAGGGACGGATGAACACTGAAGCTTTCTTT,TRBV10-1,once,NA,TRBJ1-1
CASSWTGTEAFF,TGTGCCAGCAGCTGGACGGGCACTGAAGCTTTCTTT,TRBV7-8,few,NA,TRBJ1-1
CASSPILAKRSSGNEQFF,TGTGCCAGCTCACCAATACTAGCCAAGAGGTCCTCGGGGAATGAGCAGTTCTTC,TRBV18,NA,NA,TRBJ2-1
CASNHGSRAFF,TGTGCCAGTAATCACGGGAGTCGGGCTTTCTTT,TRBV19,NA,NA,TRBJ1-1
CASTRQGPYEQYF,TGTGCCAGCACCCGACAGGGGCCCTACGAGCAGTACTTC,TRBV2,NA,TRBD1,TRBJ2-7
CASSLDGSLISYNEQFF,TGTGCCAGCAGCTTGGACGGCAGCCTAATCTCCTACAATGAGCAGTTCTTC,TRBV5-4,NA,NA,TRBJ2-1
CASSPLLAGGIHEQFF,TGTGCCAGCAGTCCGTTACTAGCGGGAGGAATCCATGAGCAGTTCTTC,TRBV27,NA,TRBD2,TRBJ2-1
CASSNRQGLQPQHF,TGTGCCAGTAGTAATCGACAGGGATTGCAGCCCCAGCATTTT,TRBV19,NA,TRBD1,TRBJ1-5
CSVRASLREQYF,TGCAGCGTGCGGGCCAGCCTTCGGGAGCAGTACTTC,TRBV29-1,NA,NA,TRBJ2-7
CASSPRTGFMNTEAFF,TGTGCCAGCTCACCACGGACAGGGTTCATGAACACTGAAGCTTTCTTT,TRBV18,NA,TRBD1,TRBJ1-1
CASSQRPGLGYNEQFF,TGTGCCAGCAGTCAGAGACCGGGACTAGGCTACAATGAGCAGTTCTTC,TRBV6-4,NA,TRBD2,TRBJ2-1
CASSPRSQVGYTDTQYF,TGTGCCAGCTCACCAAGGTCGCAGGTGGGGTACACAGATACGCAGTATTTT,TRBV18,NA,NA,TRBJ2-3
CASSPFLREGEQYF,TGCGCCAGCAGCCCCTTTTTGCGGGAGGGGGAGCAGTACTTC,TRBV4-1,once,TRBD2,TRBJ2-7
CASCYGGRTDTQYF,TGCGCCAGCTGTTACGGGGGGCGCACAGATACGCAGTATTTT,TRBV5-1,NA,NA,TRBJ2-3
CASSLEGGSGYEQYF,TGTGCCAGCAGTTTAGAGGGCGGGAGTGGGTACGAGCAGTACTTC,TRBV27,NA,TRBD2,TRBJ2-7
CASSLVVTGLYNEQFF,TGTGCCAGCAGCTTAGTGGTGACAGGATTATACAATGAGCAGTTCTTC,TRBV7-6,NA,NA,TRBJ2-1
CASSDPKVGETQYF,TGCGCCAGCAGTGATCCGAAGGTCGGGGAGACCCAGTACTTC,TRBV10-1,NA,NA,TRBJ2-5
CASSSGVGANVLTF,TGTGCCAGTAGTTCAGGGGTCGGGGCCAACGTCCTGACTTTC,TRBV19,NA,NA,TRBJ2-6
CASSLLGNTEAFF,TGTGCCAGCAGTTTACTCGGGAACACTGAAGCTTTCTTT,TRBV28,NA,NA,TRBJ1-1